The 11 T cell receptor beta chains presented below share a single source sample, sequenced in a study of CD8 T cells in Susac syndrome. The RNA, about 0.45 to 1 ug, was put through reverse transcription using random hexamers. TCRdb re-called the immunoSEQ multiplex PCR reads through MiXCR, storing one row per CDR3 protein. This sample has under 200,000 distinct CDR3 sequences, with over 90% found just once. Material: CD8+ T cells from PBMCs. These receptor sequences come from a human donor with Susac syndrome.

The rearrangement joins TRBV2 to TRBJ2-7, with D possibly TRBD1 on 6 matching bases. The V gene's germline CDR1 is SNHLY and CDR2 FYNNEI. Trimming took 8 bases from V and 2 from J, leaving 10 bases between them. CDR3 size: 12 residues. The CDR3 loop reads CASRDTAYEQYF. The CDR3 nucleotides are TGTGCCAGCCGGGACACAGCCTACGAGCAGTACTTC. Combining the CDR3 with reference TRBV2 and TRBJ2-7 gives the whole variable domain EPEVTQTPSHQVTQMGQEVILRCVPISNHLYFYWYRQILGQKVEFLVSFYNNEISEKSEIFDDQFSVERPDGSNFTLKIRSTKLEDSAMYFCASRDTAYEQYFGPGTRLTVT.

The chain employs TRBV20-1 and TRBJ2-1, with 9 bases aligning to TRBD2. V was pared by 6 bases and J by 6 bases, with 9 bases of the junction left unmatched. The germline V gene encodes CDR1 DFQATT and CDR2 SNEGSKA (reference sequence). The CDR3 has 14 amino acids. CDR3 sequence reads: CSAGVGRGGNEQFF. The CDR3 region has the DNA TGCAGTGCGGGCGTTGGGCGGGGGGGCAATGAGCAGTTCTTC.

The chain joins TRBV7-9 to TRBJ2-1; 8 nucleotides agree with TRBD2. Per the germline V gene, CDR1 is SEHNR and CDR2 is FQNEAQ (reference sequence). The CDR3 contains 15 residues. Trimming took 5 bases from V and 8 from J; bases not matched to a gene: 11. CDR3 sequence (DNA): TGTGCCAGCAGCGATACGGGACTAGAGGACTATGAGCAGTTCTTC. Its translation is CASSDTGLEDYEQFF.

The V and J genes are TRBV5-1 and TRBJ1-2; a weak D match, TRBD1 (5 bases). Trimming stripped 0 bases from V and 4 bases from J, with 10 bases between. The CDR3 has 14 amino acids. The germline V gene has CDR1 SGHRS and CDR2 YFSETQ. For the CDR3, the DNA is TGCGCCAGCAGCTTGGCGGACAATCGCTATGGCTACACCTTC. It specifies CASSLADNRYGYTF.

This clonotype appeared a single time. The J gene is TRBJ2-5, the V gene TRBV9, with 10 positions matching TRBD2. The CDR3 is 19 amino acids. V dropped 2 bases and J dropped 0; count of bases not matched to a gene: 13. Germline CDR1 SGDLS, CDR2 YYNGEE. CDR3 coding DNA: TGTGCCAGCAGCGTTAGTCATCTAGCGGGGGTCAACGACCAAGAGACCCAGTACTTC. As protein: CASSVSHLAGVNDQETQYF. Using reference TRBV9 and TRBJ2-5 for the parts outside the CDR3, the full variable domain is DSGVTQTPKHLITATGQRVTLRCSPRSGDLSVYWYQQSLDQGLQFLIQYYNGEERAKGNILERFSAQQFPDLHSELNLSSLELGDSALYFCASSVSHLAGVNDQETQYFGPGTRLLVL.

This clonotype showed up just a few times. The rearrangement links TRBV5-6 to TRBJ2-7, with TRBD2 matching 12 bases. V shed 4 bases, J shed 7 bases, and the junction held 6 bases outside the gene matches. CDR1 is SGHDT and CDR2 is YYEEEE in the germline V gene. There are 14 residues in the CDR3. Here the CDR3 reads CASSPGLAGGEQYF. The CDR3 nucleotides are TGTGCCAGCAGCCCCGGCCTAGCGGGAGGGGAGCAGTACTTC.

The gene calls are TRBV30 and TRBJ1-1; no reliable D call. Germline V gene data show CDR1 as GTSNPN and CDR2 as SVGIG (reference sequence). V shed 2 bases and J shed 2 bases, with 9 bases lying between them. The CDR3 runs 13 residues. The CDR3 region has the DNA TGTGCCTGGAGTCGCGGGGTTAACACTGAAGCTTTCTTT. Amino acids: CAWSRGVNTEAFF.

The CDR3 DNA follows: TGTGCCAGCAGTAACAGCCAAGAGACCCAGTACTTC. Protein sequence: CASSNSQETQYF. The J gene is TRBJ2-5, the V gene TRBV6-5; no clear D gene. Germline V gene sequence: CDR1 MNHEY, CDR2 SVGAGI. Trimming pared 5 bases from V and 1 base from J, leaving 5 bases between. The CDR3 covers 12 residues.

CDR3 in DNA: TGTGCCAGCAGCCCGCGTTTTCTTAGGGGACTAGCGGACTACAATGAGCAGTTCTTC. Protein sequence: CASSPRFLRGLADYNEQFF. This sequence joins TRBV3-1 and TRBJ2-1; 11 bases fit TRBD2. Germline CDR1 reads LGHDT; CDR2 reads YNNKEL (reference sequence). CDR3 size: 19 residues. The trim removed 4 bases at V and 3 bases at J, leaving 14 bases unmatched.

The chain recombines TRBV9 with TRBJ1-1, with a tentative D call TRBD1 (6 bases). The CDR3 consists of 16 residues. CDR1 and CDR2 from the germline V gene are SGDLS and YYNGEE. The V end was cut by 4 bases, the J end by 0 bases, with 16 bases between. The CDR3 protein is CASSPSGGGMNTEAFF. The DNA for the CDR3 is TGTGCCAGCAGCCCAAGCGGGGGCGGGATGAACACTGAAGCTTTCTTT.

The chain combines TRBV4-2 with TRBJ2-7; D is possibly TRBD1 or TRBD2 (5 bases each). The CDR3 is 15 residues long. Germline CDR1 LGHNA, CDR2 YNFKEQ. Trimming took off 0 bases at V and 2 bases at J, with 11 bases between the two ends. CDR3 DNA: TGTGCCAGCAGCCAAGAAGGGGACGGTCCCTACGAGCAGTACTTC. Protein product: CASSQEGDGPYEQYF.